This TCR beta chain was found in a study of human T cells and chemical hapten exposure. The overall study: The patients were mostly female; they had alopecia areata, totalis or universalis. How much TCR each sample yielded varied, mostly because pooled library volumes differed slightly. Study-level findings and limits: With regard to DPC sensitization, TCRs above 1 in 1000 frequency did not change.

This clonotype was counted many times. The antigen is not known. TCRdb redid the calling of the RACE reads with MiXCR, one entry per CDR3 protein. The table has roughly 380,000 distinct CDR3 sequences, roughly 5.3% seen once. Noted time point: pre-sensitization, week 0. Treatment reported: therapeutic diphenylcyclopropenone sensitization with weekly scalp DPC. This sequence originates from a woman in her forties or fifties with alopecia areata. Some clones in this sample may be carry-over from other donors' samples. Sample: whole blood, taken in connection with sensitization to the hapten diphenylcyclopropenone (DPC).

The CDR3 here is CATEGGHDSPLHF. CDR3 in DNA: TGCGCCACCGAAGGGGGGCATGATTCACCCCTCCACTTT. This chain links TRBV10-2 with TRBJ1-6, with D tentatively TRBD1 (6 bases). The germline V and J ends were trimmed by 10 bases and 8 bases, with 15 bases remaining between them. Looked up from germline, CDR1 is WSHSY and CDR2 is SAAADI. This CDR3 is built from 13 residues.